This TCR beta chain was sequenced for a study of cytomegalovirus exposure and HLA in healthy donors (dated 2017 in TCRdb). For the study in its entirety: According to a later analysis, one platform produced both the approximately 110 validation repertoires and the 700 or so repertoires of the first cohort. The aim of the study was to test whether cataloging public T cell receptors could identify signatures of past pathogen exposure. Besides the first cohort of roughly 660 subjects, a separate validation cohort made up of roughly 130 different subjects was used. The study combined high-throughput TCR immunosequencing, statistical association of individual TCRs with disease status, and machine learning to predict cytomegalovirus infection status.

CDR1 and CDR2 (SNHLY, FYNNEI) derive from the germline V gene. From its cysteine to its phenylalanine, the CDR3 spans 16 amino acids. CDR3 DNA is the only sequence kept; it has 48 bases, read in frame from the first base. The trim is 6 bases for V and 5 bases for J, with a gap of 22 bases between the germline ends. About this clone: Its antigen is unknown. Base qualities are missing; no much larger clone stands one base away.

What the work shows at the level of the full study, not this receptor alone: Across donors, most TCR sequences were observed very rarely, whereas some public TCRs were present in many individuals. The validation cohort had no HLA typing available for a later analysis, so co-occurrence within that cohort was assessed over all 120 or so repertoires. In the study, roughly 160 TCR beta chains were listed as associated with cytomegalovirus. In vitro tests confirmed that a few of the cytomegalovirus-associated TCR beta chains recognize cytomegalovirus antigens. The authors suggested that the approach could potentially be generalized to other disease states and immunological phenotypes. Subsequent analysis determined that TCRs grouped into clusters in the first cohort also showed a tendency toward co-occurrence across the approximately 120 validation repertoires, and roughly 94% of cluster scores exceeded 0. Cytomegalovirus status was reported to be diagnosed by the classifier with high specificity and sensitivity in both the original and validation cohorts.

The donors were included in the validation cohort of roughly 120 subjects, a group kept apart from the roughly 700-subject first cohort. The library was obtained by the immunoSEQ multiplex PCR assay. The paper's data handling went like this. A statistical classification framework was developed to diagnose cytomegalovirus status using the catalog of TCR beta chain sequences. TCRdb obtained this table from immuneACCESS and retained in-frame rearrangements with V and J assigned. These tables miss some clones; where compared with another copy, unresolved V genes account for less than half of the shortfall, and the remainder is unexplained. V and J calls and clone size are those listed in that table; D and trimming were worked out from the DNA. Here the sample has 160,000 or so clones; less than 90% occur a single time. The ten largest clonotypes hold approximately 10% of the sample.

Rearrangement joined TRBV2 to TRBJ1-2; TRBD1 could be the D gene, as 6 bases match. This receptor was obtained from a man aged 30-40 years in good health and CMV-seropositive. The sample consisted of PBMCs. The encoded CDR3 is CASRDRGQRYGYGYTF. The sequence in DNA is TGTGCCAGCAGAGATAGGGGACAACGGTACGGATATGGCTACACCTTC.